The rows below give T cell receptor beta chains drawn from one sample of a study of response to subunit inactivated influenza vaccine. TCRdb re-called the RT-PCR reads with MiXCR, one entry per CDR3 protein. The sample shows a few hundred thousand distinct CDR3 sequences, around 15% of them seen only once. The material was PBMCs from blood, obtained 12 days after vaccination. These receptors all come from a man over 45 who received an inactivated influenza vaccine. The CDR3 runs from the conserved cysteine through the conserved F or W. The D gene is left open where the match is weak. Some rows mark clone size as missing; the rest say once, few, many or name a class of expanded clone.

CDR3nt: TGTGCCAGCAGGGGGTTCGGTACCGCTGAGACCCAGTACTTC
CDR3aa: CASRGFGTAETQYF
j_gene: TRBJ2-5
d_gene: .
v_gene: TRBV12-3/TRBV12-4
abundance: .

CDR3nt: TGCGCCAGCAGCTTGGAGGGTAGTAACGAGCAGTACTTC
CDR3aa: CASSLEGSNEQYF
j_gene: TRBJ2-7
d_gene: .
v_gene: TRBV5-1
abundance: .

CDR3nt: TGTGCCAGCAGTTACTCACGAGGGGCGACTAGCGGGAGAAAAAATGAGCAGTTCTTC
CDR3aa: CASSYSRGATSGRKNEQFF
j_gene: TRBJ2-1
d_gene: TRBD2
v_gene: TRBV6-5
abundance: .

CDR3nt: TGCAGTGCTAGGCATGGAGGGAACACCGGGGAGCTGTTTTTT
CDR3aa: CSARHGGNTGELFF
j_gene: TRBJ2-2
d_gene: .
v_gene: TRBV20-1
abundance: few

CDR3nt: TGTGCCAGCAGCTTGACTTTTGCGGGAGACGGTGAGCAGTTCTTC
CDR3aa: CASSLTFAGDGEQFF
j_gene: TRBJ2-1
d_gene: TRBD2
v_gene: TRBV5-4
abundance: .

CDR3nt: TGTGCCAGCAGCTCAGGGGGGGATACGCAGTATTTT
CDR3aa: CASSSGGDTQYF
j_gene: TRBJ2-3
d_gene: .
v_gene: TRBV7-9
abundance: many

CDR3nt: TGTGCCAGCAGGCCCTGGGACAGTCGGGACACTGAAGCTTTCTTT
CDR3aa: CASRPWDSRDTEAFF
j_gene: TRBJ1-1
d_gene: TRBD1
v_gene: TRBV6-2/TRBV6-3
abundance: .

CDR3nt: TGCGCCAGCAGCCCCCACCAGGGATCGGGCGAGCAGTACTTC
CDR3aa: CASSPHQGSGEQYF
j_gene: TRBJ2-7
d_gene: .
v_gene: TRBV4-1
abundance: few

CDR3nt: TGTGCCAGCAGTTCCGGGACAGGGGTTGAAAAACTGTTTTTT
CDR3aa: CASSSGTGVEKLFF
j_gene: TRBJ1-4
d_gene: TRBD1
v_gene: TRBV6-5
abundance: .

CDR3nt: TGTGCCATCGGCTTAGCGGGAGTATCTGTCAATGAGCAGTTCTTC
CDR3aa: CAIGLAGVSVNEQFF
j_gene: TRBJ2-1
d_gene: TRBD2
v_gene: TRBV10-3
abundance: .

CDR3nt: TGCGCCAGCAGCTTGGAAGGGTATGAGACCCAGTACTTC
CDR3aa: CASSLEGYETQYF
j_gene: TRBJ2-5
d_gene: .
v_gene: TRBV5-1
abundance: many

CDR3nt: TGCAGTGCTAGAAAGACAGACTATGGCTACACCTTC
CDR3aa: CSARKTDYGYTF
j_gene: TRBJ1-2
d_gene: .
v_gene: TRBV20-1
abundance: few

CDR3nt: TGTGCCAGCAGCTTGACACTCTCCTACGAGCAGTACTTC
CDR3aa: CASSLTLSYEQYF
j_gene: TRBJ2-7
d_gene: .
v_gene: TRBV5-5
abundance: many

CDR3nt: TGTGCCAGCAGGACTAGCGGGACCACAGATACGCAGTATTTT
CDR3aa: CASRTSGTTDTQYF
j_gene: TRBJ2-3
d_gene: TRBD2
v_gene: TRBV12-3/TRBV12-4
abundance: .

CDR3nt: TGTGCCAGCAGAGATTGGAGCGGGGGGCATGCCACAGATACGCAGTATTTT
CDR3aa: CASRDWSGGHATDTQYF
j_gene: TRBJ2-3
d_gene: TRBD2
v_gene: TRBV6-2/TRBV6-3
abundance: few

CDR3nt: TGTGCCATCAGTGGACCGGGACCCAGCAACATTCAGTACTTC
CDR3aa: CAISGPGPSNIQYF
j_gene: TRBJ2-4
d_gene: .
v_gene: TRBV10-3
abundance: .

CDR3nt: TGTGCCAGCAGTTTGGTCAGGGTGGCTGAAGCTTTCTTT
CDR3aa: CASSLVRVAEAFF
j_gene: TRBJ1-1
d_gene: .
v_gene: TRBV28
abundance: many

CDR3nt: TGTGCCTGGAGTGTATTCGTGTCCGGTGGGGAGCAGTACTTC
CDR3aa: CAWSVFVSGGEQYF
j_gene: TRBJ2-7
d_gene: .
v_gene: TRBV30
abundance: few

CDR3nt: TGCGCCAGCAGCCAAGAAGCTAGGGCCACAGATACGCAGTATTTT
CDR3aa: CASSQEARATDTQYF
j_gene: TRBJ2-3
d_gene: .
v_gene: TRBV4-3
abundance: few

CDR3nt: TGCAGTGCTAGAGATTGGCTAGCGGGGGGGCCTGGTTACGAGCAGTACTTC
CDR3aa: CSARDWLAGGPGYEQYF
j_gene: TRBJ2-7
d_gene: TRBD2
v_gene: TRBV20-1
abundance: .

CDR3nt: TGTGCCATCAGTGAGCGGGGCAGGATGGCGGATGGCTACACCTTC
CDR3aa: CAISERGRMADGYTF
j_gene: TRBJ1-2
d_gene: .
v_gene: TRBV10-3
abundance: .

CDR3nt: TGCAGTGCTAGAGACAGCGACTCCTACGAGCAGTACTTC
CDR3aa: CSARDSDSYEQYF
j_gene: TRBJ2-7
d_gene: .
v_gene: TRBV20-1
abundance: many

CDR3nt: TGTGCCAGCAGTTACACAGCTACAGGGGTCACTGAAGCTTTCTTT
CDR3aa: CASSYTATGVTEAFF
j_gene: TRBJ1-1
d_gene: TRBD1
v_gene: TRBV6-5
abundance: many

CDR3nt: TGTGCCAGCAGCTTAGCGGGAGACAATGAGCAGTTCTTC
CDR3aa: CASSLAGDNEQFF
j_gene: TRBJ2-1
d_gene: .
v_gene: TRBV7-9
abundance: many